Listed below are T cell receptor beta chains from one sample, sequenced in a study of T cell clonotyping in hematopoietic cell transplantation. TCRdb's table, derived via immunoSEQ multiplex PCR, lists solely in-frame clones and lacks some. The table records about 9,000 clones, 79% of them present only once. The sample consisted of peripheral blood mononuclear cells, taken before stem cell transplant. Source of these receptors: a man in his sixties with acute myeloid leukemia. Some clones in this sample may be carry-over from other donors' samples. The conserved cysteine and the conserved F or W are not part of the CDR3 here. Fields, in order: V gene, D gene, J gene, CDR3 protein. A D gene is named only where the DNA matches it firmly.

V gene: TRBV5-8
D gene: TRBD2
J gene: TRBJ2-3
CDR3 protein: ASSFGGGTNTDTQY

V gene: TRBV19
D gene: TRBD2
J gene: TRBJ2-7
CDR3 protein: ASSISGRDYEQY

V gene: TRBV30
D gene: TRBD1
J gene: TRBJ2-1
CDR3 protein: AWRVPGQGIEQF

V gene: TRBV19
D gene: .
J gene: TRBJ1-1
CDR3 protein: ASSSTGDTEAF

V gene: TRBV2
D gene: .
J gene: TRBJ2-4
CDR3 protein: ASRGTGGSAKNIQY

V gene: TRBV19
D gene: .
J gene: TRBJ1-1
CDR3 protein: ASSKGTHTEAF

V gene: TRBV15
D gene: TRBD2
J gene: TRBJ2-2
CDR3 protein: ATSRDSSGGNTGELF

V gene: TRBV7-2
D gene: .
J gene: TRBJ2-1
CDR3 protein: ASSLVGGANEQF

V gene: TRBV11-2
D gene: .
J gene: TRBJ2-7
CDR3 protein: ASSLTVSSYEQY

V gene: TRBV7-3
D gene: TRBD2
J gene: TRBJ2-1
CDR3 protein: ASSLGLAAYNEQF

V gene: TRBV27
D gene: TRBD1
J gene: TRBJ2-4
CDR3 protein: ASSSNPTTGGRMNIQY

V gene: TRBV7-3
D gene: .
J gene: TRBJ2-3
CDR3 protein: ASSPQVGNTDTQY

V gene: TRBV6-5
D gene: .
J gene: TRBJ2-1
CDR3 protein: ASSYAVGLGVEQF

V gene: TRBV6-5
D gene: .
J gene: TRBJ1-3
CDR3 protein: ASSRGRGGGNTIY

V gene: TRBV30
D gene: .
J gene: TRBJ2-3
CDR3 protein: AWSPTGRDTQY

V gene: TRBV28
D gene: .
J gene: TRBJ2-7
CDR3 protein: ASSPPSRRGYEQY

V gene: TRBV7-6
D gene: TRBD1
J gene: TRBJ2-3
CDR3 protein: ASSFPRTGTGTGEPDTQY

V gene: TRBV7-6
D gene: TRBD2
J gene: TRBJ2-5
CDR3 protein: ASSLAALAGQETQY

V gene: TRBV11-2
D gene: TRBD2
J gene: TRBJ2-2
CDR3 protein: ASVLAENTGELF

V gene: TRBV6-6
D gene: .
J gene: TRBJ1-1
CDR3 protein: ASSYPTVAGNTEAF

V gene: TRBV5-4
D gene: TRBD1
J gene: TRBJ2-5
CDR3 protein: ASSSPTGARETQY

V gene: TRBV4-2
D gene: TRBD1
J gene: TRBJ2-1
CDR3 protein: ASSPGQGDYNEQF

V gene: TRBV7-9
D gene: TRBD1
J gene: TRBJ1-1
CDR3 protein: ASSPKGQGSPEAF

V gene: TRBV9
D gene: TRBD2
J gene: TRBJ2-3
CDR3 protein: ASSATSGRSTDTQY

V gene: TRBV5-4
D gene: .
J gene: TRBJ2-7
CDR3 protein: ASTNDLTTYEQY

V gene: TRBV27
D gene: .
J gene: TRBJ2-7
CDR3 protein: ASSLAGNLDEQY

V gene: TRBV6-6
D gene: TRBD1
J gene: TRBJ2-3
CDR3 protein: ASSTPGTGTDTQY

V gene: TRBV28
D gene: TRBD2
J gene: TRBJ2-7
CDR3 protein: ASKLSGRTHEQY

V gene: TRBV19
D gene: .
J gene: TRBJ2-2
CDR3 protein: ASSQQGNTGELF

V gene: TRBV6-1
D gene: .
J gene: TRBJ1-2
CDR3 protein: ASSEAQGTNYGYT

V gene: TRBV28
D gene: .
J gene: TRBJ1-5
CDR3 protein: ASSLQVSNQPQH

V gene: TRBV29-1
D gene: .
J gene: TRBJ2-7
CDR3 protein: SVDGTPEQY

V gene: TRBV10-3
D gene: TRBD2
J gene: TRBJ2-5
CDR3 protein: AISEGLAETQY

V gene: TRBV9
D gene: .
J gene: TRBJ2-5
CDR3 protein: ASSPQQGVEETQY

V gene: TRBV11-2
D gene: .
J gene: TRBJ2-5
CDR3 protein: ASSLWVGRGETQY

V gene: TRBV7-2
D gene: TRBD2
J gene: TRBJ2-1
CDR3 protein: ASSPAGRREASYNEQF

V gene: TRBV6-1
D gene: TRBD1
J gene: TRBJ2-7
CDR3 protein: ASGQGADEQY

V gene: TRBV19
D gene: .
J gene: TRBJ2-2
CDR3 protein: ASSNPRTRPLTGELF

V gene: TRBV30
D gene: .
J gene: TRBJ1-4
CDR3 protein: AWSVSPGDEKLF

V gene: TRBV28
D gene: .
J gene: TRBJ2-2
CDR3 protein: ASSPIPPGSNTGELF

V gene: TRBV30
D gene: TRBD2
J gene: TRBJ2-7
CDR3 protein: AWGGGAYEQY

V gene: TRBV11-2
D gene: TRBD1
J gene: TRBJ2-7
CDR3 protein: ANSDRGLEQY

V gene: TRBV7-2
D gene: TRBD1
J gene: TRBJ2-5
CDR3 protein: ASSSGQVQETQY

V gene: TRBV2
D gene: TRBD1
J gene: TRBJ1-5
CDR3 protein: ASAGTGIGQPQH

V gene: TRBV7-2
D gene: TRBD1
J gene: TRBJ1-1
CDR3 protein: ASSLSGGTEAF

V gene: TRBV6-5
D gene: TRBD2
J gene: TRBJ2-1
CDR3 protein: ASSYSGTSGVNEQF

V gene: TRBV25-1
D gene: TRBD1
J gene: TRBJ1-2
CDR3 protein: ASSAATGTNYGYT

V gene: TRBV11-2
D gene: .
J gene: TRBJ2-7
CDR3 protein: ASSRGTSQISYEQY

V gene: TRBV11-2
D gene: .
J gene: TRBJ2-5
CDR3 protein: ASSLVSQWQETQY

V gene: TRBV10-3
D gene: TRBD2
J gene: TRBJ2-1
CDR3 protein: AISESLAGGPGNEQF

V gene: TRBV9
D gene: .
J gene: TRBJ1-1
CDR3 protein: ASSSRAGNTEAF

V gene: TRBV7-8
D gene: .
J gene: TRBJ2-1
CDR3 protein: ASSREYNEQF

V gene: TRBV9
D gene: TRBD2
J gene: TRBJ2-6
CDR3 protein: ASSTQTSGGSGANVLT

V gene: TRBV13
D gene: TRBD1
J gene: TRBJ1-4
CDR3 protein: ASSLGQLNEKLF